Included here is one TCR beta chain sequence, with context. This sample stems from a study of blood T cell repertoires in COVID-19. The overall study: From the United States, Italy and Spain came samples of acute and convalescent COVID-19.

Germline-derived CDR1 and CDR2 are MNHEY and SVGAGI. Deletions cut 10 bases from V and 4 bases from J, with 13 bases between. The CDR3 covers 12 residues. Authors' methods: Reference gene primer amplification in the assay estimated nucleated cell counts. Data came from immunoSEQ multiplex PCR; TCRdb stores just in-frame clones and leaves some out. V and J calls plus clone size are reproduced from that table; the DNA served to infer D and trimming. The sample consists of about 220,000 clones, 80% of them appearing once. This sequence joins TRBV6-5 and TRBJ1-2, with D perhaps TRBD1 (6 bases). This TCR was sampled from a human donor in a cohort sampled during active COVID-19. Sequencing used peripheral blood. The CDR3 here is CATATGGYGYTF. Written as DNA, the CDR3 is TGTGCCACCGCGACAGGCGGCTATGGCTACACCTTC.